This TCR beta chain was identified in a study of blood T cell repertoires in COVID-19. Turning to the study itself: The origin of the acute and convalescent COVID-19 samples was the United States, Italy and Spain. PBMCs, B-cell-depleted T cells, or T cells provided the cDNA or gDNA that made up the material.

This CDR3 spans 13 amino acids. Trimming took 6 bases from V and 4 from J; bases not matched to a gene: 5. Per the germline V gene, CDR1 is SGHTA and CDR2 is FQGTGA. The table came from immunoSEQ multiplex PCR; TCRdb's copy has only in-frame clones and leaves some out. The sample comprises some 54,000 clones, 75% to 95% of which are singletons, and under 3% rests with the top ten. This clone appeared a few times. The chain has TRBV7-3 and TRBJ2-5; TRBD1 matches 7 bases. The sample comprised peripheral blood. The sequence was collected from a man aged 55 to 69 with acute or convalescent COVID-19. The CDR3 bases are TGTGCCAGCAGTACAGGGGTACCAGAGACCCAGTACTTC. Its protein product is CASSTGVPETQYF.